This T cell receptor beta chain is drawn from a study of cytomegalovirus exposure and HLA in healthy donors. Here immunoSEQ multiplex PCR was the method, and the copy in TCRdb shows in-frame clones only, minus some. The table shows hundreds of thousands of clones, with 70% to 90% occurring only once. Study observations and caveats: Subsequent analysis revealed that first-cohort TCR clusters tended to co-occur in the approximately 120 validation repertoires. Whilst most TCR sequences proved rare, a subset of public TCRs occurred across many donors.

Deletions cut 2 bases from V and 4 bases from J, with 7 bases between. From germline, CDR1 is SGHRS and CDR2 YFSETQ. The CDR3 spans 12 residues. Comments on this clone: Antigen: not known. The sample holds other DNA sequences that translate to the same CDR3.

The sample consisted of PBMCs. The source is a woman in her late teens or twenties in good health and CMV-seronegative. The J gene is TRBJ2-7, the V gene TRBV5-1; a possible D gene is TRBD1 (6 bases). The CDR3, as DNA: TGCGCCAGCAGCTTAAGGGGGTACGAGCAGTACTTC. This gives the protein CASSLRGYEQYF.